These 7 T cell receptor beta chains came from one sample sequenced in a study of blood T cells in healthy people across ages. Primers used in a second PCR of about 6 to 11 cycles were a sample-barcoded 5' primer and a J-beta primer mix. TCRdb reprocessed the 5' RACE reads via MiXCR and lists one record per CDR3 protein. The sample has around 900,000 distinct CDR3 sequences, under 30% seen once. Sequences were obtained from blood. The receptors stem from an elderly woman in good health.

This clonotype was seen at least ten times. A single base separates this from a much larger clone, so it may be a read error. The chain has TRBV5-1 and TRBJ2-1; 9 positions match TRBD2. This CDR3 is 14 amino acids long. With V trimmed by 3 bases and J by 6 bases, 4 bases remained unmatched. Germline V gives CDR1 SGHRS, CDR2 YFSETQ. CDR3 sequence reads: CASSWELAGNEQFF. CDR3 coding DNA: TGCGCCAGCAGCTGGGAACTAGCGGGCAATGAGCAGTTCTTC. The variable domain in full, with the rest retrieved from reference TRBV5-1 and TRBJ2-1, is KAGVTQTPRYLIKTRGQQVTLSCSPISGHRSVSWYQQTPGQGLQFLFEYFSETQRNKGNFPGRFSGRQFSNSRSEMNVSTLELGDSALYLCASSWELAGNEQFFGPGTRLTVL.

Written as DNA, the CDR3 is TGTGCCAGCAGCTCGCCAAATATGGGGACTGAAGCTTTCTTT. Amino acids: CASSSPNMGTEAFF. This chain joins TRBV11-3 and TRBJ1-1; D not resolved. The V and J ends lost 4 bases and 5 bases respectively, with 14 bases between them. The CDR3 is made up of 14 amino acids. The germline CDR1 and CDR2 sequences are SGHNT and YENEEA.

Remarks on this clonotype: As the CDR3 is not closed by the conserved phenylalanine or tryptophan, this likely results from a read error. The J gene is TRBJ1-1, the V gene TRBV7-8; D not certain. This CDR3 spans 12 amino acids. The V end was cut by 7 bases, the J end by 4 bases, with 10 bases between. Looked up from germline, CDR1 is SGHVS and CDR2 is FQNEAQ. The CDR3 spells CASNKFVTEAFC. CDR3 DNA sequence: TGTGCCAGCAACAAGTTCGTCACTGAAGCTTTCTGT.

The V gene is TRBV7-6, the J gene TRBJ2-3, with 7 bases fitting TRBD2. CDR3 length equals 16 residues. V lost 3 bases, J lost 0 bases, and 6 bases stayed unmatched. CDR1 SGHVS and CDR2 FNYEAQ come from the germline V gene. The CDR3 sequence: CASSLAGLLSTDTQYF. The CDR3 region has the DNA TGTGCCAGCAGCTTGGCGGGACTATTGAGCACAGATACGCAGTATTTT.

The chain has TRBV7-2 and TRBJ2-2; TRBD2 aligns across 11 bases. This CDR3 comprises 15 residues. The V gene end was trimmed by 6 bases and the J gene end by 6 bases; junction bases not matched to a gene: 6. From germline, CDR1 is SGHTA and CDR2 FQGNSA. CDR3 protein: CASRMTSGTSGELFF. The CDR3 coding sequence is TGTGCCAGCAGAATGACTAGCGGGACGTCCGGGGAGCTGTTTTTT.

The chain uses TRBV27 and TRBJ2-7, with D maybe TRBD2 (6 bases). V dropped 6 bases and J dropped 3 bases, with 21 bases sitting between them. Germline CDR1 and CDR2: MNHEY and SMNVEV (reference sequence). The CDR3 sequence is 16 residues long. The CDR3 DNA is TGTGCCAGCAGGCCGACCCTTTTGGTAGCGGACTACGAGCAGTACTTC. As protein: CASRPTLLVADYEQYF.

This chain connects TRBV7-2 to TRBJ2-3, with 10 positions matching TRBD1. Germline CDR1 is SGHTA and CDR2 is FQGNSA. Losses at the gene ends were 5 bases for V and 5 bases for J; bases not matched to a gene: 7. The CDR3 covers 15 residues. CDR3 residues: CASSVRDRGRDTQYF. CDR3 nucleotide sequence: TGTGCCAGCAGCGTCCGGGACAGGGGAAGAGATACGCAGTATTTT.